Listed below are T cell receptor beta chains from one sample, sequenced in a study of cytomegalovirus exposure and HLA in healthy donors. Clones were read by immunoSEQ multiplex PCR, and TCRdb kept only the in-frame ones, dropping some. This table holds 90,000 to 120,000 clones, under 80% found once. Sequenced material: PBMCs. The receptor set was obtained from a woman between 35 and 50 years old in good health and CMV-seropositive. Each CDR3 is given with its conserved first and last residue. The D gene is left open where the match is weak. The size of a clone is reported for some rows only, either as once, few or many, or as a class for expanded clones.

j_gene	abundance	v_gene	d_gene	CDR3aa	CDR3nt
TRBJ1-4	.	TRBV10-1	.	CASRDGSGGSEGKLFF	TGCGCCAGCAGGGATGGCTCCGGGGGTTCCGAAGGAAAACTGTTTTTT
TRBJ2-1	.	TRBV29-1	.	CSVEPTGGEQFF	TGCAGCGTTGAACCAACCGGCGGTGAGCAGTTCTTC
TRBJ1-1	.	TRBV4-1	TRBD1	CASSLGQGAPNTEAFF	TGCGCCAGCAGCCTCGGACAGGGGGCACCGAACACTGAAGCTTTCTTT
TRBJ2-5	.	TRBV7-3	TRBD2	CASSLWEGETQYF	TGTGCCAGCAGCCTGTGGGAGGGAGAGACCCAGTACTTC
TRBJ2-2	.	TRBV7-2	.	CASSLGGESGELFF	TGTGCCAGCAGCTTAGGGGGGGAGTCCGGGGAGCTGTTTTTT
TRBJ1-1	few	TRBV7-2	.	CASSFGGANAEAFF	TGTGCCAGCAGCTTTGGGGGCGCAAACGCTGAAGCTTTCTTT
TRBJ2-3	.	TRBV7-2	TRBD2	CASSLMAGVRTDTQYF	TGTGCCAGCAGCTTAATGGCGGGGGTCCGCACAGATACGCAGTATTTT
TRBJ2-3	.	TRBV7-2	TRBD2	CASSSGTSGVLDTQYF	TGTGCCAGCAGCTCTGGGACTAGCGGGGTGTTAGATACGCAGTATTTT
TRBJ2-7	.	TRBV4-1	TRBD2	CASSQDPGGAWDEQYF	TGCGCCAGCAGCCAAGACCCCGGGGGGGCCTGGGACGAGCAGTACTTC
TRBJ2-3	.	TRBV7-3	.	CASSSTYKGDTQYF	TGTGCCAGCAGCTCGACTTACAAGGGGGATACGCAGTATTTT
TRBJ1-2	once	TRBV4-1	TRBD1	CASSQEGAKTGDNYGYTF	TGCGCCAGCAGCCAAGAGGGGGCTAAGACAGGGGATAACTATGGCTACACCTTC
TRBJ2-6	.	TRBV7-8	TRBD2	CASSSRLAGDGANVLTF	TGTGCCAGCAGCTCTAGACTAGCGGGGGATGGGGCCAACGTCCTGACTTTC
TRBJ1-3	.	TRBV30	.	CAWSPSSGNTIYF	TGTGCCTGGAGCCCTTCTTCTGGAAACACCATATATTTT
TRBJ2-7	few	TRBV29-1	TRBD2	CSVGSGGLPYEQYF	TGCAGCGTTGGAAGCGGGGGGTTGCCCTACGAGCAGTACTTC
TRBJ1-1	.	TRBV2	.	CASRAGVSGFNTEAFF	TGTGCCAGCAGGGCGGGGGTGTCGGGGTTTAACACTGAAGCTTTCTTT
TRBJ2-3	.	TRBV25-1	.	CASRELGGGTDTQYF	TGTGCCAGCAGAGAACTCGGGGGAGGCACAGATACGCAGTATTTT
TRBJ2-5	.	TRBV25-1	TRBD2	CASSDAGTIEETQYF	TGTGCCAGCAGTGATGCCGGGACTATTGAGGAGACCCAGTACTTC
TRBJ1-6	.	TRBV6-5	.	CASSYSTGRADSPLHF	TGTGCCAGCAGTTACTCGACTGGCAGGGCCGATTCACCCCTCCACTTT
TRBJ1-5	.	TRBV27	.	CASRSTGQRNQPQHF	TGTGCCAGCAGATCGACAGGACAGCGTAATCAGCCCCAGCATTTT
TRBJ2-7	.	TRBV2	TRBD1	CASLVGDSFSEQYF	TGTGCCAGCCTCGTAGGGGACAGCTTCTCCGAGCAGTACTTC
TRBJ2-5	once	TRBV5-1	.	CASSTHRVEETQYF	TGCGCCAGCAGCACACACAGGGTTGAAGAGACCCAGTACTTC
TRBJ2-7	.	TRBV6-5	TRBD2	CASSNGAGGTYEQYF	TGTGCCAGCAGCAACGGGGCGGGGGGAACCTACGAGCAGTACTTC
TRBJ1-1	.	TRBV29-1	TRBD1	CSGVRGTEAFF	TGCAGCGGCGTCAGGGGGACTGAAGCTTTCTTT
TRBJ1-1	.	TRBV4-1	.	CASSQAQYTNTEAFF	TGCGCCAGCAGCCAAGCACAGTACACGAACACTGAAGCTTTCTTT
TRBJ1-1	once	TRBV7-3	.	CASSLMAGSTEAFF	TGTGCCAGCAGCTTAATGGCAGGCAGCACTGAAGCTTTCTTT